Following are 13 T cell receptor beta chains from one sample sequenced in a study of shared clonotypes between healthy human individuals. Generated by immunoSEQ multiplex PCR, the TCRdb table keeps only in-frame clones and is missing some. Altogether 2 million to 2.5 million clones are present, 85% to 95% being singletons, with the ten largest covering approximately 1.7%. Naive-designated CD8 cells lacked CD45RO, were positively enriched for CCR7, and omitted terminally differentiated effector memory CD45RA+ cells. Sequencing used naive CD8+ T cells from PBMCs. The receptors stem from a young man in good health. Some clones in this sample may be carry-over from other donors' samples.

A single count supports this clone. The V gene is TRBV28, the J gene TRBJ2-5; possibly TRBD2 for D (5 bases). Germline loops: CDR1 MDHEN, CDR2 SYDVKM. V was cut by 6 bases and J by 7 bases, with 21 bases left in between. The CDR3 has 15 residues. CDR3 loop: CASSPARAPEGTQYF. For the CDR3, the DNA is TGTGCCAGCAGCCCAGCCCGGGCCCCCGAGGGGACCCAGTACTTC.

The rearrangement links TRBV6-6 to TRBJ2-5, with 8 bases aligning to TRBD1. Germline CDR1 MNHNY, CDR2 SVGAGI (reference sequence). The CDR3 extends over 14 amino acids. V lost 6 bases and J lost 0; bases outside the gene matches: 3. The CDR3 is CASRDRAYQETQYF. CDR3 DNA sequence: TGTGCCAGCAGGGACAGGGCGTACCAAGAGACCCAGTACTTC.

As DNA, the CDR3 is TGTGCCAGCAGCGCCCGGAGGGCCTACGAGCAGTACTTC. Amino acid sequence: CASSARRAYEQYF. The chain combines TRBV14 with TRBJ2-7, with D perhaps TRBD2 (6 bases). CDR1 is SGHDN and CDR2 is FVKESK in the germline V gene. Trimming left V 5 bases short and J 2 bases short, with 10 bases between. This CDR3 has 13 residues.

The V gene is TRBV14, the J gene TRBJ1-3; D is unresolved. Trimming stripped 2 bases from V and 1 base from J, with 6 bases between. The germline V gene encodes CDR1 SGHDN and CDR2 FVKESK. CDR3 length equals 14 residues. The CDR3 nucleotides read TGTGCCAGCAGCCAAACTTTTTCTGGAAACACCATATATTTT. Its translation is CASSQTFSGNTIYF.

This clone was observed a single time. The chain is built from TRBV10-2 and TRBJ2-3, with 7 bases fitting TRBD2. CDR1 and CDR2 from the germline V gene are WSHSY and SAAADI. The CDR3 runs to 16 residues. With 0 bases clipped from V and 0 bases from J, the junction kept 3 bases outside the gene matches. CDR3 sequence (DNA): TGCGCCAGCAGTGAGTCGACACTAGCGAGCACAGATACGCAGTATTTT. This encodes CASSESTLASTDTQYF.

V usage is TRBV6-6 and J usage is TRBJ2-1; 7 bases match TRBD1. The CDR3 runs 14 residues. Per the germline V gene, CDR1 is MNHNY and CDR2 is SVGAGI (reference sequence). J lost 2 bases, V lost 5 bases, and 3 bases had no gene match. The CDR3 DNA sequence: TGTGCCAGCAGTCCGACAGGGCCCTACAATGAGCAGTTCTTC. It translates to CASSPTGPYNEQFF.

V and J are TRBV28 and TRBJ2-3; 12 bases line up with TRBD2. CDR3 size: 15 residues. J lost 7 bases, V lost 6 bases, and 8 bases had no gene match. The V gene's germline CDR1 is MDHEN and CDR2 SYDVKM. CDR3 coding DNA: TGTGCCAGCAGCTTGACTAGCGGGAGTAAAAATACGCAGTATTTT. It is translated as CASSLTSGSKNTQYF. The complete variable domain, with remaining parts taken from reference TRBV28 and TRBJ2-3, reads DVKVTQSSRYLVKRTGEKVFLECVQDMDHENMFWYRQDPGLGLRLIYFSYDVKMKEKGDIPEGYSVSREKKERFSLILESASTNQTSMYLCASSLTSGSKNTQYFGPGTRLTVL.

The chain uses TRBV11-2 and TRBJ1-3, with D unresolved. Per germline, CDR1 SGHAT and CDR2 FQNNGV. The V and J ends lost 5 bases and 1 base respectively, with 12 bases between them. The CDR3 has 15 amino acids. The DNA of the CDR3 is TGTGCCAGCAGCCCCGACGGGAGGTCTGGAAACACCATATATTTT. It is translated as CASSPDGRSGNTIYF.

V gene TRBV28 combines with J gene TRBJ2-3, with TRBD1 matching 10 bases. After removal of 4 bases from V and 5 bases from J, the junction contained 9 bases not matched to a gene. This CDR3 is 16 amino acids long. Germline V lookup: CDR1 MDHEN, CDR2 SYDVKM. The CDR3 loop reads CASSSIDRGLEDTQYF. The CDR3 DNA is TGTGCCAGCAGTTCGATAGACAGGGGGCTGGAAGATACGCAGTATTTT.

As regards this clone: Its ends do not fully match the called genes, so a read error is possible. The chain uses TRBV7-9 and TRBJ2-2; TRBD2 aligns across 13 bases. Germline assignment: CDR1 SEHNR and CDR2 FQNEAQ (reference sequence). This CDR3 has 18 residues. CDR3 DNA sequence: TGTGCCAGCAGCTCTCGGACTAGCGGGAGAGGGGGGACCGGGAAGCTGTTTTTT. As protein: CASSSRTSGRGGTGKLFF. The entire variable domain, with the rest obtained from reference TRBV7-9 and TRBJ2-2, is as follows: DTGVSQNPRHKITKRGQNVTFRCDPISEHNRLYWYRQTLGQGPEFLTYFQNEAQLEKSRLLSDRFSAERPKGSFSTLEIQRTEQGDSAMYLCASSSRTSGRGGTGKLFFGEGSRLTVL.

The chain recombines TRBV5-4 with TRBJ1-1; D ambiguous. Trimming shortened V by 2 bases and J by 5 bases, and 19 bases separated the two germline ends. CDR3 length: 16 amino acids. The germline V gene encodes CDR1 SGHNT and CDR2 YYREEE (reference sequence). The CDR3 loop reads CASSFQILARGTEAFF. In DNA, the CDR3 is TGTGCCAGCAGCTTTCAGATCTTGGCTCGAGGGACTGAAGCTTTCTTT.

Notes on this clone: This CDR3 is also generated by other DNA sequences in the sample. The chain's CDR3 is CASSSAGRGNTIYF. CDR3 DNA: TGTGCCAGCAGTTCCGCGGGACGAGGAAACACCATATATTTT. The chain carries TRBV27 and TRBJ1-3, with D possibly matching TRBD1 (5 bases). Germline V gene lookup returns CDR1 MNHEY and CDR2 SMNVEV (reference sequence). The ends were cut back, 4 bases at V and 4 bases at J, with 11 bases in the middle. There are 14 residues in the CDR3.

The rearrangement uses TRBV11-2 and TRBJ2-7, with 7 bases matching TRBD2. The junction had 8 bases not matched to a gene; V was cut back by 2 bases and J by 4 bases. The CDR3 has 15 residues. Germline values: CDR1 SGHAT, CDR2 FQNNGV. The CDR3 region has the DNA TGTGCCAGCAGCTTAATGGCTAGCGGCCGATACGAGCAGTACTTC. It specifies CASSLMASGRYEQYF.